This T cell receptor (beta chain) was obtained from a study of cytomegalovirus exposure and HLA in healthy donors. Findings and limits, study-wide: Later on, an analysis showed TCR association rates differing by HLA locus, with DRB1 the most and HLA-C the fewest.

Concerning this clone: Its antigen remains unidentified.

Use of 60 Vbeta and 13 Jbeta primers characterized the PCR. Here immunoSEQ multiplex PCR was the method, and the copy in TCRdb shows in-frame clones only, minus some. Seen here are more than 150,000 clones, roughly 84% observed once, and the top ten hold less than 2.5%. The CDR3 extends over 16 amino acids. CDR1 and CDR2 from the germline V gene are SEHNR and FQNEAQ (reference sequence). V was clipped by 2 bases and J by 0 bases, with 10 bases between them. The chain links TRBV7-9 to TRBJ1-4, with unresolved D. The sample comprised PBMCs. This TCR was recovered from a woman aged 18-35 years in good health and CMV-seronegative. CDR3 residues: CASSLRNYATNEKLFF. The DNA for the CDR3 is TGTGCCAGCAGCTTACGGAACTACGCAACTAATGAAAAACTGTTTTTT.